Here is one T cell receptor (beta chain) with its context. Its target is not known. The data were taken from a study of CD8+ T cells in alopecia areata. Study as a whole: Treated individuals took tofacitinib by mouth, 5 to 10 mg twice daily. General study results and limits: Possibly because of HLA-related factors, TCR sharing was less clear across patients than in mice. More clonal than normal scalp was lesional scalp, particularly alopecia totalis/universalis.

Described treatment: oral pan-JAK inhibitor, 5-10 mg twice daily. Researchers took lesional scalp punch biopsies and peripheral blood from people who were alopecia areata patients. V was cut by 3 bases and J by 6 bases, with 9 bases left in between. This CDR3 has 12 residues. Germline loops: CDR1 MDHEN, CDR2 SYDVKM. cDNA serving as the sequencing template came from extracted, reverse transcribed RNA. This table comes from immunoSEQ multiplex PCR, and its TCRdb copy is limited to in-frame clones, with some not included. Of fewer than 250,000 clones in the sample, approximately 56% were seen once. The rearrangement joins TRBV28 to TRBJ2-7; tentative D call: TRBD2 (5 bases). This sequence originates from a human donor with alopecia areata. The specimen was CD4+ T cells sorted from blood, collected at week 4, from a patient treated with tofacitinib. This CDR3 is CASSLRRREQYF. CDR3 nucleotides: TGTGCCAGCAGTTTGCGGAGGCGCGAGCAGTACTTC.